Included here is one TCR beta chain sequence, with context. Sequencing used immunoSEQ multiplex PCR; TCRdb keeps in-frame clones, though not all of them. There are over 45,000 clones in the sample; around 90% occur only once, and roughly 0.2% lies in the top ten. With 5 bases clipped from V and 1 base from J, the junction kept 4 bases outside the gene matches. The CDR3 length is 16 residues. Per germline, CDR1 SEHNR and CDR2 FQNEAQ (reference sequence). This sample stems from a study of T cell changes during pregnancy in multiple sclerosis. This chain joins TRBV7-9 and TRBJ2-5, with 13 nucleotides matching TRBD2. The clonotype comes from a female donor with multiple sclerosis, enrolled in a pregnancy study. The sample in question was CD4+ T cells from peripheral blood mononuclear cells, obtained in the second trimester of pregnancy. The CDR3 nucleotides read TGTGCCAGCAGCCCAGGGACTAGCGGGATCCAAGAGACCCAGTACTTC. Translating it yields CASSPGTSGIQETQYF.